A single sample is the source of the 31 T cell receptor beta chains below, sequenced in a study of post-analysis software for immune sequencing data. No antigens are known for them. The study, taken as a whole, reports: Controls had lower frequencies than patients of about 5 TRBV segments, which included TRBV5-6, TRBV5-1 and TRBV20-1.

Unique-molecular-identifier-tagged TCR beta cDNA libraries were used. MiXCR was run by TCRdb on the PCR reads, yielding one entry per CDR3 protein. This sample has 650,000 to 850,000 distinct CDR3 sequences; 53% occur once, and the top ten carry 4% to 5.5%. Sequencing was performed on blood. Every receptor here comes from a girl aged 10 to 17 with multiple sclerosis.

In DNA form, the CDR3 reads TGTGCCAGCAGTATACCGACAGGGGACTTCTCCTACGAGCAGTACTTC. Translating gives CASSIPTGDFSYEQYF. The chain has TRBV12-3 or TRBV12-4 and TRBJ2-7, with 8 positions matching TRBD1. The CDR3 runs 16 residues. The J segment lost 0 bases and the V segment lost 5 bases, leaving 9 bases of the junction unmatched.

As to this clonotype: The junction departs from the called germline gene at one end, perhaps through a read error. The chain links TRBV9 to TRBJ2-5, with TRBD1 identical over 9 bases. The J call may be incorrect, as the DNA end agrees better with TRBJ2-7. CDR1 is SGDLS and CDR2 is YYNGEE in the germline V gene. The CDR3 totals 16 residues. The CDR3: CASSVDPTGGTIEQYF. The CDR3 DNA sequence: TGTGCCAGTAGCGTTGACCCGACAGGGGGAACGATCGAGCAGTACTTC.

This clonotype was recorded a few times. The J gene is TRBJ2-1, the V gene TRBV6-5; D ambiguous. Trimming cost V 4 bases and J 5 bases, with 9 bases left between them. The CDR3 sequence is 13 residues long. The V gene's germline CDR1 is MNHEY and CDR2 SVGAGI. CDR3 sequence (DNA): TGTGCCAGCAGTTTTGGTTGGAACAATGAGCAGTTCTTC. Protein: CASSFGWNNEQFF.

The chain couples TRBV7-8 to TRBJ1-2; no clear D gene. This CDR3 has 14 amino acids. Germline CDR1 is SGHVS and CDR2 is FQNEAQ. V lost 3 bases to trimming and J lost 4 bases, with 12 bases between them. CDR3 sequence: CASSFNGPVYGYTF. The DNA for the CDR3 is TGTGCCAGCAGCTTCAACGGACCAGTCTATGGCTACACCTTC.

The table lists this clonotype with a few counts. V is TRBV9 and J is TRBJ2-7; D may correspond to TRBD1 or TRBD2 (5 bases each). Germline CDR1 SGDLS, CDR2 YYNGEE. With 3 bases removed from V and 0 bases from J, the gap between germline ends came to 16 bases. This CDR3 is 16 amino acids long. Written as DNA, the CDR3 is TGTGCCAGCAGCGACAACATAAGGGACGGCTCCTACGAGCAGTACTTC. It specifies CASSDNIRDGSYEQYF. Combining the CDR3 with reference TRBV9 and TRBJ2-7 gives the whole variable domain DSGVTQTPKHLITATGQRVTLRCSPRSGDLSVYWYQQSLDQGLQFLIQYYNGEERAKGNILERFSAQQFPDLHSELNLSSLELGDSALYFCASSDNIRDGSYEQYFGPGTRLTVT.

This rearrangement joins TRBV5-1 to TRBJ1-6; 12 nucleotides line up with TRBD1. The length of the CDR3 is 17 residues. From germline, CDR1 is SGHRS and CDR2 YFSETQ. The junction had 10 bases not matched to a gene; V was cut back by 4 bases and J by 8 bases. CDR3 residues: CASSAGTGGSPYSPLHF. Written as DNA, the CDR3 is TGCGCCAGCAGCGCCGGGACAGGGGGCTCGCCTTATTCACCCCTCCACTTT.

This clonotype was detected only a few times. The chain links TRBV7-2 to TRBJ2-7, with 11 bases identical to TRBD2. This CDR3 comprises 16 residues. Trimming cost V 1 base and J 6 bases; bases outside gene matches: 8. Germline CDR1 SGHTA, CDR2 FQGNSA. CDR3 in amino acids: CASSLEGRLAGGEQYF. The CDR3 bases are TGTGCCAGCAGCTTAGAAGGGAGGCTAGCGGGGGGCGAGCAGTACTTC.

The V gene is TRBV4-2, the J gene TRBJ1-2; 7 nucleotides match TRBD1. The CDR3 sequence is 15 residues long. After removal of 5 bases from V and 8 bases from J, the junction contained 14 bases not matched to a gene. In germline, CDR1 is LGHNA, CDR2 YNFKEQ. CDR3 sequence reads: CASSDRQGSPIGYTF. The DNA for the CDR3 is TGTGCCAGCAGCGACCGACAGGGTTCACCGATCGGCTACACCTTC.

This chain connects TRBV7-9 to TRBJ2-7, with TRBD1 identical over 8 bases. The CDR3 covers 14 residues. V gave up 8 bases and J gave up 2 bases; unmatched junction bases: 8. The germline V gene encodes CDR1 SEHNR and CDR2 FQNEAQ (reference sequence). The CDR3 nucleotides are TGTGCCAGCGGATCTGACAGGGGAACCTACGAGCAGTACTTC. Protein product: CASGSDRGTYEQYF.

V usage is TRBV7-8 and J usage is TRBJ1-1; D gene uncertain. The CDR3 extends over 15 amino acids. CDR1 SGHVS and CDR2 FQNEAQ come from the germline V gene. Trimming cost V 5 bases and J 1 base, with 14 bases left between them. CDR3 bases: TGTGCCAGCAGCCTTATTAGAATCAAGAACACTGAAGCTTTCTTT. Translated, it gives CASSLIRIKNTEAFF.

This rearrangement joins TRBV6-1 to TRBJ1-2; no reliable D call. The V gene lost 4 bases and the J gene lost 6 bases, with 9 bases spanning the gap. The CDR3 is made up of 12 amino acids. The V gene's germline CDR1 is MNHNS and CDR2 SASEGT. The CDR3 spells CASSVHLHGYTF. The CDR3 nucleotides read TGTGCCAGCAGTGTACACTTGCATGGCTACACCTTC.

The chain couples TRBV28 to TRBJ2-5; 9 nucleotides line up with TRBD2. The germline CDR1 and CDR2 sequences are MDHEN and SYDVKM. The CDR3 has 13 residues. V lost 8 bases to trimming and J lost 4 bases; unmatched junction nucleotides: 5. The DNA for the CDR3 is TGTGCCAGCTCCCGACTAGCGGTAGAGACCCAGTACTTC. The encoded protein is CASSRLAVETQYF.

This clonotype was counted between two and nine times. In DNA, the CDR3 is TGCGCCAGCAGCCAAGAACCCCTCAAGCTCTCATCTGTTAATGAGCAGTTCTTC. Residues: CASSQEPLKLSSVNEQFF. V is TRBV4-1 and J is TRBJ2-1; D gene unclear. Germline CDR1 reads MGHRA; CDR2 reads YSYEKL. The germline V and J ends were trimmed by 0 bases and 7 bases, with 22 bases remaining between them. The CDR3 is 18 residues long.

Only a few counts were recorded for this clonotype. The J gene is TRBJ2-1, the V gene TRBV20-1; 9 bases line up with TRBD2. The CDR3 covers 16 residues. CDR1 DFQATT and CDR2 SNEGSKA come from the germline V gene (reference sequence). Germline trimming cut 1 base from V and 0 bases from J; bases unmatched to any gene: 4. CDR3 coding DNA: TGCAGTGCTAGAGCAAGCGGGAGGAGCTCCTACAATGAGCAGTTCTTC. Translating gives CSARASGRSSYNEQFF.

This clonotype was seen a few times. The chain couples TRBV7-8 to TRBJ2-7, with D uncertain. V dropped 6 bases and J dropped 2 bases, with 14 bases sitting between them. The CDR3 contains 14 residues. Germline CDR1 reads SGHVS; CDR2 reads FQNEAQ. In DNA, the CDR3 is TGTGCCAGCAGTAGCCCGGGCAGGACCTACGAGCAGTACTTC. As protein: CASSSPGRTYEQYF.

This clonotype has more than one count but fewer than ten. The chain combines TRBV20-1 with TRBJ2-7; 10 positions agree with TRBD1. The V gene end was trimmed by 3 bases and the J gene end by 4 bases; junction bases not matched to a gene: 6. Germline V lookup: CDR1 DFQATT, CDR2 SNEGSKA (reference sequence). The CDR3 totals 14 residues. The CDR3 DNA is TGCAGTGCTAGGCCAGACAGGGGGCCTTACGAGCAGTACTTC. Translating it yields CSARPDRGPYEQYF.

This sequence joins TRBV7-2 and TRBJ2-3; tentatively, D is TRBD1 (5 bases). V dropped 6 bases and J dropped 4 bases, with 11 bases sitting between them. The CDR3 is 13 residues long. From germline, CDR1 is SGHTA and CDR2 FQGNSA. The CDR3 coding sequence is TGTGCCAGCAGTCTCAGGGTTTCAGATACGCAGTATTTT. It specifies CASSLRVSDTQYF.

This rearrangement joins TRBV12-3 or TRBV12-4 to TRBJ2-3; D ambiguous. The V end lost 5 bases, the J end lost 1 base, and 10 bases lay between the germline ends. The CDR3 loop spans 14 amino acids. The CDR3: CASSVPPRTDTQYF. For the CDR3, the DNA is TGTGCCAGCAGTGTACCGCCACGCACAGATACGCAGTATTTT.

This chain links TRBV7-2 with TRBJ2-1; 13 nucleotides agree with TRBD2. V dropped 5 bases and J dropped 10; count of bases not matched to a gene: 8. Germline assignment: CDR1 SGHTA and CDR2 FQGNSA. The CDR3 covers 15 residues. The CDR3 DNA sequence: TGTGCCAGCAGCGTGACTAGCGGGGGGCCTTGGGAGCAGTTCTTC. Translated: CASSVTSGGPWEQFF.

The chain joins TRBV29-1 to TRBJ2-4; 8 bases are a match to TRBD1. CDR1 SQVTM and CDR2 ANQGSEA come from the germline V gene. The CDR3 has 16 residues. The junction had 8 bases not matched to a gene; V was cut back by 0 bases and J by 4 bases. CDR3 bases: TGCAGCGTTGAAGATCGTCCTCGGGACAGGAAAAACATTCAGTACTTC. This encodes CSVEDRPRDRKNIQYF.

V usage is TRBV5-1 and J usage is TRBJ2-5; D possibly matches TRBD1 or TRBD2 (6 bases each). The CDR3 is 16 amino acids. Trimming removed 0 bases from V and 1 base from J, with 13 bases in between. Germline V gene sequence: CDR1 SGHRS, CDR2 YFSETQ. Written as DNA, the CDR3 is TGCGCCAGCAGCTTGGCGGGGGCAATGGGCCAAGAGACCCAGTACTTC. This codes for CASSLAGAMGQETQYF.

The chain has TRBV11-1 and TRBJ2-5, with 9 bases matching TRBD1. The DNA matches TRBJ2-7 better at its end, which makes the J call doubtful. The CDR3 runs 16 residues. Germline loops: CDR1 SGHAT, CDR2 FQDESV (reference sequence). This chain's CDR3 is CASHPGLDRGLHEQYF. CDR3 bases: TGTGCCAGCCACCCAGGGCTGGACAGGGGACTCCACGAGCAGTACTTC.

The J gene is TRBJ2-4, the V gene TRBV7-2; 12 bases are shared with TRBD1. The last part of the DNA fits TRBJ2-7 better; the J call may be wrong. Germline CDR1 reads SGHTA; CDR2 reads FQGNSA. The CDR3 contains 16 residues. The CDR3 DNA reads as TGTGCCAGCAGCTTAGCTGGGACAGGGGGCCGAAGCGAGCAGTACTTC. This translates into CASSLAGTGGRSEQYF.

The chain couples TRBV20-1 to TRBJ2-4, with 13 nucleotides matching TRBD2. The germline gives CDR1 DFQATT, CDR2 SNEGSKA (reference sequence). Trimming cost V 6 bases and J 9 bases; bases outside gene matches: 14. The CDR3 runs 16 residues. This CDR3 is CSAVTGLAGSRGIQYF. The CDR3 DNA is TGCAGTGCCGTGACGGGACTAGCGGGGAGCAGGGGCATTCAGTACTTC.

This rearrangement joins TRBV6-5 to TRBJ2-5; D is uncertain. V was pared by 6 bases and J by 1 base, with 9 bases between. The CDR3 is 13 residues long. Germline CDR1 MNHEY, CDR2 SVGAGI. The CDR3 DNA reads TGTGCCAGCAGCCGCAGCGTCCAAGAGACCCAGTACTTC. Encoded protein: CASSRSVQETQYF.

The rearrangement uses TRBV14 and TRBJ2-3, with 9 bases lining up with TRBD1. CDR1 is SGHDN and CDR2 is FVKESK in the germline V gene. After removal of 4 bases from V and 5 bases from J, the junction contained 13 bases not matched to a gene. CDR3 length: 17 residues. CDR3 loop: CASSPRRDRAFGDTQYF. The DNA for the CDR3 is TGTGCCAGCAGCCCCCGCCGGGACAGGGCTTTTGGAGATACGCAGTATTTT.

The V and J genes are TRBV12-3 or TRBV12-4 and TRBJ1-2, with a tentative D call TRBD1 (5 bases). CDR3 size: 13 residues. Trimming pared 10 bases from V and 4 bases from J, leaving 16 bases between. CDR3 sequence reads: CATRAGGSYGYTF. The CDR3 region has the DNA TGTGCCACAAGAGCCGGGGGGAGCTATGGCTACACCTTC.

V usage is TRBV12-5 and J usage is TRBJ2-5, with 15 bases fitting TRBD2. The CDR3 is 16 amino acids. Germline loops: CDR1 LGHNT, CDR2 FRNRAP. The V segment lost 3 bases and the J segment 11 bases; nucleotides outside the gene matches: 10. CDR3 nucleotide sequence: TGTGCTAGTGGTTTCGGACTAGCGGGGGGGTCCAATGAGCAGTACTTC. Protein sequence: CASGFGLAGGSNEQYF.

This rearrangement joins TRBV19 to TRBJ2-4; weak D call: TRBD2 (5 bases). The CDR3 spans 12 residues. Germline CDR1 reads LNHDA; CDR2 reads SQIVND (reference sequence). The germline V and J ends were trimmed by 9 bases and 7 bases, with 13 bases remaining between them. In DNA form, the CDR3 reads TGTGCCAGCGTCGGGGTGGGGAACATTCAGTACTTC. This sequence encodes CASVGVGNIQYF.

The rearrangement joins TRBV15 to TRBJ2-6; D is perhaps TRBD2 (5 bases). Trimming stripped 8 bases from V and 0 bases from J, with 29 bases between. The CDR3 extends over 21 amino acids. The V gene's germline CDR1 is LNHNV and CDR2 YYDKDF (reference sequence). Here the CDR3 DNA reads TGTGCCACCGCGAGGACCAACCACCGGGAACCCAACCTCTCTGGGGCCAACGTCCTGACTTTC. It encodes CATARTNHREPNLSGANVLTF.

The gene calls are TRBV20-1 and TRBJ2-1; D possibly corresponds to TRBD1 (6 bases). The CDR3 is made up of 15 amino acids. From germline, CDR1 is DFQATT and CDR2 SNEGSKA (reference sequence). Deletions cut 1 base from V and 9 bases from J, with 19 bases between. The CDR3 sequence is CSARVLARGTLEQFF. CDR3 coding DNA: TGCAGTGCTAGAGTCCTAGCAAGGGGGACACTTGAGCAGTTCTTC.